This is a list of T cell receptor beta chains from one sample in a study of T-cell memory formation after mild COVID-19. TCRdb used MiXCR to reprocess the 5' RACE reads, holding one entry per CDR3 protein. The sample has hundreds of thousands of distinct CDR3 sequences, 16% seen once. Sequencing was performed on PBMCs or a T cell subset sorted from them (not recorded which). The receptors originated from a young man who had mild COVID-19 (a few samples of this study predate the infection). Cell type and time point are not known. CDR3s include the opening cysteine and the closing phenylalanine or tryptophan. D genes are given only for firm matches. For some rows the clone size is stated as once, few or many, or as a class when expanded; others skip it.

D,J,V,length,size,DNA,CDR3
NA,TRBJ2-5,TRBV9,15,few,TGTGCCAGCAGCGCCTACGCAGGGACCCAAGAGACCCAGTACTTC,CASSAYAGTQETQYF
TRBD2,TRBJ2-5,TRBV6-5,19,few,TGTGCCAGCAGTTACTCGGGGTCGATGGCGGGGGGCTCCATAGAGACCCAGTACTTC,CASSYSGSMAGGSIETQYF
NA,TRBJ1-3,TRBV18,17,NA,TGTGCCAGCTCACCGGAGAGACAGCTAAGCTCTGGAAACACCATATATTTT,CASSPERQLSSGNTIYF
TRBD1,TRBJ1-2,TRBV6-5,14,NA,TGTGCCAGCACCCAATCCCTCACAGGGGGTGGCTACACCTTC,CASTQSLTGGGYTF
NA,TRBJ2-5,TRBV7-9,15,many,TGTGCCAGCAGCTTACGAAAGGAAGGGCAAGAGACCCAGTACTTC,CASSLRKEGQETQYF
NA,TRBJ1-1,TRBV12-3/TRBV12-4,10,few,TGTGCCAGCAGACACCAAGAAGCTTTCTTT,CASRHQEAFF
NA,TRBJ2-6,TRBV6-5,17,few,TGTGCCAGCAGACAACTGGTCCAGACTTCTGGGGCCAACGTCCTGACTTTC,CASRQLVQTSGANVLTF
NA,TRBJ2-2,TRBV4-3,14,NA,TGCGCCAGCAGCCAAGAGAGGGGCGGCGGGGAGCTGTTTTTT,CASSQERGGGELFF
NA,TRBJ2-7,TRBV11-2,15,NA,TGTGCCAGCAGCTTAGCCGCGGGAATCACCTACGAGCAGTACTTC,CASSLAAGITYEQYF
TRBD2,TRBJ2-3,TRBV28,15,few,TGTGCCAGCAGTTTAGCCGGGCGGGGGAGAGATACGCAGTATTTT,CASSLAGRGRDTQYF
NA,TRBJ2-1,TRBV7-2,13,many,TGTGCCAGCAGCTTAGGAGGGTTCAATGAGCAGTTCTTC,CASSLGGFNEQFF
NA,TRBJ1-3,TRBV7-2,21,many,TGTGCCAGCAGCTTAGTGGATCTCCTGTGGGACACCGATGTTTCAGGAAACACCATATATTTT,CASSLVDLLWDTDVSGNTIYF
NA,TRBJ1-1,TRBV19,14,few,TGTGCCAGTAGTATCTCGGCCGCGAACACTGAAGCTTTCTTT,CASSISAANTEAFF
TRBD1,TRBJ1-2,TRBV19,14,few,TGTGCCAGTAGTATAGCCCGGGACAGCCGAGGCTACACCTTC,CASSIARDSRGYTF
NA,TRBJ1-2,TRBV7-2,13,few,TGTGCCAGCAGCATCGGGGGGGGTTATGGCTACACCTTC,CASSIGGGYGYTF
NA,TRBJ2-1,TRBV4-2,14,many,TGTGCCAGCAGCCAATCGAGAGGACGGAATGAGCAGTTCTTC,CASSQSRGRNEQFF
TRBD1,TRBJ2-1,TRBV5-1,14,NA,TGCGCCAGCAGCTCGGACACAGGGGTGAATGAGCAGTTCTTC,CASSSDTGVNEQFF
TRBD2,TRBJ2-7,TRBV6-2/TRBV6-3,15,few,TGTGCCAGCAGTTACTCAGCTAGCGGGAGCTACGAGCAGTACTTC,CASSYSASGSYEQYF
NA,TRBJ1-1,TRBV5-5,13,few,TGTGCCAGCAGCCGGGAGGGGGGGTCTGAAGCTTTCTTT,CASSREGGSEAFF
TRBD2,TRBJ2-1,TRBV5-1,17,NA,TGCGCCAGCAGCTTCTCGGCTAGCGGGGGGGCAGTTAATGAGCAGTTCTTC,CASSFSASGGAVNEQFF
TRBD2,TRBJ2-5,TRBV20-1,13,NA,TGCAGTGCTAGAGAACTAGCGGAAGAGACCCAGTACTTC,CSARELAEETQYF
TRBD2,TRBJ2-3,TRBV7-3,16,NA,TGTGCCAGCAGCTCGGGACTAGCGGGGGCTGCAGATACGCAGTATTTT,CASSSGLAGAADTQYF
NA,TRBJ2-5,TRBV20-1,10,NA,TGCAGTGCTCCCATCGAGACCCAGTACTTC,CSAPIETQYF
NA,TRBJ1-6,TRBV28,16,few,TGTGCCAGCAGTTTATTTTCGGGGTCCTATAATTCACCCCTCCACTTT,CASSLFSGSYNSPLHF
NA,TRBJ1-5,TRBV5-1,16,NA,TGCGCCAGCAGCTTGGGGGACGGAAATTTCAATCAGCCCCAGCATTTT,CASSLGDGNFNQPQHF
NA,TRBJ1-2,TRBV5-1,14,NA,TGCGCCAGCAAGAGTTCAGGGCCTGGGTACGGCTACACCTTC,CASKSSGPGYGYTF
NA,TRBJ2-5,TRBV12-3/TRBV12-4,13,few,TGTGCCAGCGGGCCGTGGGGGGAAGAGACCCAGTACTTC,CASGPWGEETQYF
NA,TRBJ2-5,TRBV3-1,13,many,TGTGCCAGCAGCGGGGGTCTGGTGGAGACCCAGTACTTC,CASSGGLVETQYF
NA,TRBJ2-3,TRBV7-6,14,few,TGTGCCAGCAGCTTAGGACCCGACGACCCGGCGCAGTATTTT,CASSLGPDDPAQYF
TRBD1,TRBJ1-5,TRBV4-1,15,NA,TGCGCCAGCAGCCAGATAGACAGGGGGGATCAGCCCCAGCATTTT,CASSQIDRGDQPQHF